This T cell receptor beta chain stems from a study of OX40 agonist ivuxolimab in advanced cancers. As for the study in general: Partial responses occurred in three patients (one hepatocellular carcinoma, two cutaneous melanoma).

The sample holds a few counts of this clone. Its antigen is unidentified. This CDR3 has 13 residues. Germline CDR1 MNHNY, CDR2 SVGAGI (reference sequence). V was cut by 4 bases and J by 7 bases, with 14 bases left in between. Method: immunoSEQ multiplex PCR; TCRdb's copy keeps in-frame clones and lacks some. This table holds 45,000 to 65,000 clones, more than 65% found once. Study conclusions and caveats: The antigen specificity of the peripheral T cells (those that were expanded) was not determined.

V usage is TRBV6-6 and J usage is TRBJ2-7, with D possibly being TRBD1 or TRBD2 (7 bases each). The sample in question was CD4+ or CD8+ T cells sorted from blood, obtained in a trial of the OX40 agonist ivuxolimab. The TCR originated in an adult with an advanced solid tumor such as melanoma, head and neck, liver or kidney cancer. CDR3 region: CASSLAGGDEQYF. DNA for the CDR3: TGTGCCAGCAGTTTGGCAGGGGGGGATGAGCAGTACTTC.